This T cell receptor (beta chain) stems from a study of glioma-infiltrating T cells after dendritic cell vaccination (dated by TCRdb to 2015 to 2016). Concerning the study at large: Of the roughly 15 glioblastoma patients in the cohort, all drawn from Phase I and II dendritic cell vaccination trials, 9 were newly diagnosed and 6 had recurrent disease. Deep sequencing of TCR beta CDR3 regions was used to quantify tumor-infiltrating lymphocyte content and compare tumor and blood repertoires in dendritic cell-vaccinated glioblastoma patients. The vaccine was prepared from monocyte-derived dendritic cells that were cultured for roughly seven days with IL-4 and GM-CSF and then pulsed overnight with autologous tumor lysate. Each patient got three intradermal injections of the dendritic cell vaccine, spaced at biweekly intervals, in the arm below the axilla. Patients received autologous tumor lysate-pulsed dendritic cell vaccination between 2003 and 2012. Survival after dendritic cell vaccination was correlated with TCR sequencing metrics, including TIL content and tumor-blood repertoire overlap. Study-wide conclusions, independent of this receptor: The three-group TCR overlap response model was characterized as speculative, and prospective validation of the model was stated to be required. No direct relationship between TCR clonality and survival was found, suggesting a diverse polyclonal response may matter. After dendritic cell vaccination, a higher estimated pretreatment TIL content predicted longer time to progression and overall survival. The cohort was small and heterogeneous, and full blood and tumor sets were available for few patients, with initial-recurrent tumor pairs available for even fewer patients.

Patients were selected for having adequate residual fresh-frozen tumor tissue and more than two years of available survival data. Although molecular status otherwise differed among the glioblastoma patients, no patient had an isocitrate dehydrogenase mutation. PBMC were collected before vaccination, two weeks after the third vaccination, and at tumor progression when it occurred. The Qiagen DNeasy Blood extraction Kit was used to extract genomic DNA. Using the immunoSEQ assay, TCRB CDR3 regions were amplified from 1.5 to 2 micrograms of genomic DNA, or from all available DNA when less than that was on hand. Multiplex PCR used 60 forward primers for TCR V beta segments and 13 reverse primers for J beta segments. Synthetic control templates were spiked into each sample at limiting dilution to estimate reads per starting template. The Illumina HiSeq System generated 87 bp sequencing reads. On the study's bioinformatics: PCR and sequencing errors were removed by a nearest neighbor algorithm that merged closely related sequences. TCR overlap was measured as the percentage of unique tumor TCR beta sequences that were also present in the peripheral blood of the same patient. Sourced from immuneACCESS, this table was stored by TCRdb with only in-frame sequences that have V and J called. A share of the clones is absent; for the studies checked, an unresolved V gene accounts for under half, and the remainder has no known explanation. D and trimming come from the DNA, and the V and J calls and clone size come from that table. The sample table holds roughly 98,000 clones, of which 65% to 90% were seen once. 15% to 18% of the sample comes from the top ten.

From the cysteine up to the phenylalanine, the CDR3 has a length of 12 residues. Just CDR3 DNA is preserved here, 36 bases in frame from base 1. Trimming removed 4 bases from V and 1 base from J, leaving 7 bases between the germline ends. The germline V gene provides CDR1 SQVTM and CDR2 ANQGSEA. In its sample, this clone was seen once. Its antigen remains unidentified. The record has no base qualities; no much larger clone is one base away. The sequencing here drew on blood, taken before dendritic cell vaccination. The chain is assembled from TRBV29-1 and TRBJ2-5; no D gene call is confident. The clonotype comes from a human donor with glioblastoma. The CDR3 corresponds to CSVAAGQETQYF. DNA sequence: TGCAGCGTTGCGGCAGGCCAAGAGACCCAGTACTTC. Outside the CDR3, residues come from the reference TRBV29-1 and TRBJ2-5 proteins, so the full variable domain is: SAVISQKPSRDICQRGTSLTIQCQVDSQVTMMFWYRQQPGQSLTLIATANQGSEATYESGFVIDKFPISRPNLTFSTLTVSNMSPEDSSIYLCSVAAGQETQYFGPGTRLLVL.